The entry below describes one T cell receptor beta chain. This sample was taken from a study of T cells after yellow fever vaccination. In making TCR cDNA, 5'RACE template switching added a universal primer site and UMIs to it. TCRdb used MiXCR to reprocess the 5' RACE reads, holding one entry per CDR3 protein. The repertoire holds approximately 160,000 distinct CDR3 sequences, with approximately 9.9% as singletons. Per the germline V gene, CDR1 is SGHRS and CDR2 is YFSETQ. The CDR3 length is 15 residues. Trimming took 0 bases from V and 0 from J, leaving 10 bases between them. This clonotype originated in a man aged 18 to 29 who received the YFV17D yellow fever vaccine. The V call is TRBV5-1, the J call TRBJ2-7; D assignment may be TRBD1 or TRBD2 (5 bases each). Material: CD8+ T cells sorted from PBMCs, obtained 45 days after the yellow fever booster vaccination. The CDR3 sequence is CASSLGDGNSYEQYV. CDR3 in DNA: TGCGCCAGCAGCTTGGGGGACGGTAACTCCTACGAGCAGTACGTC.